The rows below give T cell receptor beta chains drawn from one sample of a study of blood T cells in healthy people across ages. TCRdb re-called the 5' RACE reads with MiXCR, one entry per CDR3 protein. The sample records around 1.5 million distinct CDR3 sequences, 42% being singletons. The sequencing input was blood. The receptor source for this set is a woman aged 18-29 years in good health. CDR3s include the opening cysteine and the closing phenylalanine or tryptophan. Fields, in order: V gene, clone size, D gene, J gene, CDR3 protein, CDR3 DNA. The D gene is left open where the match is weak. Rows give clone size only sometimes, using once, few, many, or a class for an expanded clone.

V gene: TRBV9; clone size: -; D gene: -; J gene: TRBJ1-1; CDR3 protein: CAGSPQYTEAFF; CDR3 DNA: TGTGCCGGCAGCCCACAGTACACTGAAGCTTTCTTT
V gene: TRBV10-3; clone size: -; D gene: TRBD1; J gene: TRBJ2-5; CDR3 protein: CAISEGTDFGQYF; CDR3 DNA: TGTGCCATCAGTGAAGGGACAGACTTTGGGCAGTACTTC
V gene: TRBV27; clone size: few; D gene: -; J gene: TRBJ1-2; CDR3 protein: CASRPTAGNGYTF; CDR3 DNA: TGTGCCAGCAGGCCCACGGCGGGCAATGGCTACACCTTC
V gene: TRBV29-1; clone size: few; D gene: TRBD1; J gene: TRBJ1-2; CDR3 protein: CSAITGGLGGYTF; CDR3 DNA: TGCAGCGCCATAACAGGGGGCTTAGGTGGCTACACCTTC
V gene: TRBV7-8; clone size: -; D gene: -; J gene: TRBJ2-1; CDR3 protein: CASSVGTVEQFF; CDR3 DNA: TGTGCCAGCTCAGTAGGAACAGTTGAGCAGTTCTTC
V gene: TRBV9; clone size: few; D gene: -; J gene: TRBJ2-3; CDR3 protein: CASSVVGVADTQYF; CDR3 DNA: TGTGCCAGCAGCGTAGTGGGGGTCGCAGATACGCAGTATTTT
V gene: TRBV18; clone size: few; D gene: TRBD2; J gene: TRBJ2-3; CDR3 protein: CASSPRLAGDTSTDTQYF; CDR3 DNA: TGTGCCAGCTCACCACGACTAGCGGGCGACACTAGCACAGATACGCAGTATTTT
V gene: TRBV5-5; clone size: -; D gene: TRBD1; J gene: TRBJ2-1; CDR3 protein: CASSKPVRGHYNEQFF; CDR3 DNA: TGTGCCAGCAGCAAGCCCGTCAGGGGGCATTACAATGAGCAGTTCTTC
V gene: TRBV6-1; clone size: -; D gene: -; J gene: TRBJ2-3; CDR3 protein: CASSDARALGQYF; CDR3 DNA: TGTGCCAGCAGCGACGCCCGGGCCTTGGGGCAGTATTTT
V gene: TRBV12-3/TRBV12-4; clone size: -; D gene: TRBD1; J gene: TRBJ1-4; CDR3 protein: CASTRQGGAEKLFF; CDR3 DNA: TGTGCCAGCACAAGACAGGGAGGGGCTGAAAAACTGTTTTTT
V gene: TRBV4-1; clone size: few; D gene: TRBD1; J gene: TRBJ2-4; CDR3 protein: CASSQLGTGAKNIQYF; CDR3 DNA: TGCGCCAGCAGCCAATTAGGGACAGGAGCCAAAAACATTCAGTACTTC
V gene: TRBV4-2; clone size: -; D gene: -; J gene: TRBJ1-5; CDR3 protein: CASSQESGKSQPQHF; CDR3 DNA: TGTGCCAGCAGCCAAGAATCAGGGAAAAGTCAGCCCCAGCATTTT
V gene: TRBV9; clone size: -; D gene: TRBD1; J gene: TRBJ2-7; CDR3 protein: CASSVDGQAYEQYF; CDR3 DNA: TGTGCCAGCAGCGTAGACGGACAGGCCTACGAGCAGTACTTC
V gene: TRBV5-5; clone size: few; D gene: -; J gene: TRBJ2-7; CDR3 protein: CASRDSNPYEQYF; CDR3 DNA: TGTGCCAGCAGGGACAGTAATCCCTACGAGCAGTACTTC
V gene: TRBV12-3/TRBV12-4; clone size: -; D gene: -; J gene: TRBJ2-1; CDR3 protein: CASSLSAVGSSYNEQFF; CDR3 DNA: TGTGCCAGCAGTTTGAGCGCTGTCGGGAGCTCCTACAATGAGCAGTTCTTC
V gene: TRBV5-5; clone size: few; D gene: -; J gene: TRBJ1-4; CDR3 protein: CASSFTGIDTSKLFF; CDR3 DNA: TGTGCCAGCAGCTTCACAGGGATAGACACCTCAAAACTGTTTTTT
V gene: TRBV20-1; clone size: -; D gene: TRBD1; J gene: TRBJ2-1; CDR3 protein: CSATGQGAYNEQFF; CDR3 DNA: TGCAGTGCTACAGGACAGGGCGCTTACAATGAGCAGTTCTTC
V gene: TRBV5-1; clone size: -; D gene: -; J gene: TRBJ2-3; CDR3 protein: CASSSYTGPSSTDTQYF; CDR3 DNA: TGCGCCAGCAGCAGCTATACAGGCCCCAGCAGCACAGATACGCAGTATTTT
V gene: TRBV6-5; clone size: -; D gene: TRBD1; J gene: TRBJ1-4; CDR3 protein: CASSYAGTGGEKLFF; CDR3 DNA: TGTGCCAGCAGTTACGCCGGGACAGGGGGTGAAAAACTGTTTTTT
V gene: TRBV24-1; clone size: -; D gene: TRBD2; J gene: TRBJ2-3; CDR3 protein: CATSVPSREGTDTQYF; CDR3 DNA: TGTGCCACCAGTGTCCCCTCGCGGGAGGGCACAGATACGCAGTATTTT
V gene: TRBV20-1; clone size: -; D gene: TRBD1; J gene: TRBJ2-1; CDR3 protein: CSARPGQSYNEQFF; CDR3 DNA: TGCAGTGCTAGACCGGGACAGTCCTACAATGAGCAGTTCTTC
V gene: TRBV5-1; clone size: many; D gene: -; J gene: TRBJ1-6; CDR3 protein: CASTLGDTNSPLHF; CDR3 DNA: TGCGCCAGCACTCTGGGGGACACCAATTCACCCCTCCACTTT
V gene: TRBV5-1; clone size: -; D gene: -; J gene: TRBJ2-7; CDR3 protein: CASSPGTDGYEQYF; CDR3 DNA: TGCGCCAGCAGCCCTGGGACGGATGGTTACGAGCAGTACTTC
V gene: TRBV7-9; clone size: -; D gene: TRBD2; J gene: TRBJ2-3; CDR3 protein: CASSFRTSGVDTQYF; CDR3 DNA: TGTGCCAGCAGCTTCAGGACTAGCGGGGTAGATACGCAGTATTTT
V gene: TRBV10-1; clone size: -; D gene: TRBD2; J gene: TRBJ2-1; CDR3 protein: CASRPGTSGSGEQFF; CDR3 DNA: TGCGCCAGCCGGCCCGGGACTAGCGGGAGTGGTGAGCAGTTCTTC
V gene: TRBV6-6; clone size: -; D gene: TRBD1; J gene: TRBJ2-7; CDR3 protein: CASSYTGGYEQYF; CDR3 DNA: TGTGCCAGCAGTTATACAGGGGGTTACGAGCAGTACTTC
V gene: TRBV25-1; clone size: -; D gene: TRBD1; J gene: TRBJ2-7; CDR3 protein: CASSNQGVHEQYF; CDR3 DNA: TGTGCCAGCAGTAACCAGGGGGTCCACGAGCAGTACTTC
V gene: TRBV7-2; clone size: few; D gene: -; J gene: TRBJ1-1; CDR3 protein: CASSILTYNTEAFF; CDR3 DNA: TGTGCCAGCAGCATCCTGACTTATAACACTGAAGCTTTCTTT
V gene: TRBV28; clone size: -; D gene: -; J gene: TRBJ2-1; CDR3 protein: CACNPLSSYNEQFF; CDR3 DNA: TGTGCCTGCAACCCACTGAGCTCCTACAATGAGCAGTTCTTC
V gene: TRBV5-1; clone size: -; D gene: TRBD2; J gene: TRBJ2-5; CDR3 protein: CASSLGSRTSFFNEQYF; CDR3 DNA: TGCGCCAGCAGCTTGGGGTCCAGGACTAGTTTTTTCAATGAGCAGTACTTC
V gene: TRBV5-4; clone size: -; D gene: -; J gene: TRBJ2-1; CDR3 protein: CASSPDGGGSSYNEQFF; CDR3 DNA: TGTGCCAGCAGCCCTGACGGTGGGGGGAGCTCCTACAATGAGCAGTTCTTC
V gene: TRBV12-3/TRBV12-4; clone size: many; D gene: TRBD1; J gene: TRBJ2-5; CDR3 protein: CASSFGQAETQYF; CDR3 DNA: TGTGCCAGCAGTTTTGGACAGGCAGAGACCCAGTACTTC
V gene: TRBV7-9; clone size: few; D gene: TRBD1; J gene: TRBJ2-1; CDR3 protein: CASSRGTVDEQFF; CDR3 DNA: TGTGCCAGCAGCAGAGGGACAGTAGATGAGCAGTTCTTC
V gene: TRBV11-2; clone size: -; D gene: -; J gene: TRBJ2-1; CDR3 protein: CASSLALTYNEQFF; CDR3 DNA: TGTGCCAGCAGCTTAGCACTGACATACAATGAGCAGTTCTTC
V gene: TRBV2; clone size: -; D gene: -; J gene: TRBJ2-3; CDR3 protein: CASSIKDTQYF; CDR3 DNA: TGTGCCAGCAGTATAAAAGATACGCAGTATTTT
V gene: TRBV9; clone size: -; D gene: TRBD2; J gene: TRBJ2-1; CDR3 protein: CASSVDLAGAGNEQFF; CDR3 DNA: TGTGCCAGCAGCGTAGACCTAGCGGGAGCGGGCAATGAGCAGTTCTTC
V gene: TRBV20-1; clone size: few; D gene: -; J gene: TRBJ2-1; CDR3 protein: CSAREDQYNEQFF; CDR3 DNA: TGCAGTGCTAGAGAGGACCAATACAATGAGCAGTTCTTC